The clone carrying this T cell receptor (beta chain) was picked up a small number of times. Its specificity is unknown. The record originates from a study of beta chain features in type 1 diabetes. The V gene's germline CDR1 is MRHNA and CDR2 SNTAGT. The CDR3 runs to 12 residues. Trimming removed 5 bases from V and 6 bases from J; junction bases left unmatched: 3. Study conclusions and caveats: Moderately but significantly shorter TCRB CDR3s were found in Type 1 diabetes patients in all four CD4+ subsets.

The entirety of the isolated RNA underwent reverse transcription, so expressed TCRB transcripts were sequenced. Method: immunoSEQ multiplex PCR; TCRdb's copy keeps in-frame clones and lacks some. The sample includes 230,000 or so clones, roughly 17% of them seen just once. The V and J genes are TRBV6-4 and TRBJ1-2; 7 bases match TRBD1. The sequenced material came from naive CD4+ T cells from blood. This TCR was recovered from a man aged 25-40 years with type 1 diabetes. CDR3 protein: CASSMGQNGYTF. DNA of the CDR3: TGTGCCAGCAGTATGGGACAGAATGGCTACACCTTC.